Listed here are 2 T cell receptor beta chains from one sample, sequenced in a study of PD-1 blockade in classical Hodgkin lymphoma. The table came from immunoSEQ multiplex PCR; TCRdb's copy has only in-frame clones and leaves some out. The sample has tens of thousands of clones, approximately 90% seen once. Time point described: cycle 4 day 1 (C4D1), after six to seven weeks of nivolumab. With no exception, relapse followed autologous stem cell transplantation in all patients, and brentuximab vedotin exposure varied. The input for sequencing was peripheral blood mononuclear cells (PBMCs), taken before the fourth cycle of nivolumab. The receptors come from a human donor with classical Hodgkin lymphoma.

The chain links TRBV7-2 to TRBJ1-1, with D maybe TRBD1 (6 bases). This CDR3 is 13 amino acids long. V lost 5 bases to trimming and J lost 5 bases, with 12 bases between them. Germline V gene data show CDR1 as SGHTA and CDR2 as FQGNSA. CDR3 coding DNA: TGTGCCAGCAGCCACGTAGGGGGGACTGAAGCTTTCTTT. This sequence encodes CASSHVGGTEAFF.

This clone was seen a handful of times. The gene calls are TRBV19 and TRBJ1-4, with D possibly TRBD1 on 5 matching bases. V gave up 6 bases and J gave up 3 bases, with 14 bases separating them. Germline V gene sequence: CDR1 LNHDA, CDR2 SQIVND (reference sequence). This CDR3 has 15 residues. The CDR3 protein is CASSAYDSSNEKLFF. CDR3 DNA: TGTGCCAGTAGCGCCTATGACAGTTCTAATGAAAAACTGTTTTTT.